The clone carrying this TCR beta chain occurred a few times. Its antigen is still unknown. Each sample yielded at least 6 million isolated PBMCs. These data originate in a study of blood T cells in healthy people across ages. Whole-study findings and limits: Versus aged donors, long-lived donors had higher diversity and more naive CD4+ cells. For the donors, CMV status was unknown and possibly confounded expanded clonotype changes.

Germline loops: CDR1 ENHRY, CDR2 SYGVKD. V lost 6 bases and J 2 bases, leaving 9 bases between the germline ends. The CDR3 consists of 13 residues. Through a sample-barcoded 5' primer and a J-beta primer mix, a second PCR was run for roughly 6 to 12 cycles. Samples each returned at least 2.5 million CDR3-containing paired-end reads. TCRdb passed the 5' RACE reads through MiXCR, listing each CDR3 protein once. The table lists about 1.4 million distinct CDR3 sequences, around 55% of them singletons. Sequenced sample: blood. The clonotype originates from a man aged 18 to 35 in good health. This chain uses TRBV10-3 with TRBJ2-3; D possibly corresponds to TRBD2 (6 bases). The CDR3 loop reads CAISSGHTDTQYF. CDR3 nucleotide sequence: TGTGCCATCAGCAGCGGGCACACAGATACGCAGTATTTT.